This paragraph reports one T cell receptor (beta chain). The sample is drawn from a study of blood T cell repertoires in COVID-19. Study overall: Spain, Italy and the United States supplied samples that represented acute and convalescent COVID-19. PBMCs, B-cell-depleted T cells, or T cells provided the cDNA or gDNA that made up the material.

The V gene lost 9 bases and the J gene lost 1 base, with 8 bases spanning the gap. In germline, CDR1 is KGHDR, CDR2 SFDVKD. The CDR3 is made up of 12 amino acids. Per the original data handling: Amplification with reference gene primers provided the estimates of nucleated cell counts. TCRdb's table, derived via immunoSEQ multiplex PCR, lists solely in-frame clones and lacks some. Clonal size and the V and J genes are those of that table, whereas D and trimming came from the DNA. The sample comprises about 260,000 clones, approximately 83% of which are singletons, and around a tenth rests with the top ten.

The TCR sequence derives from a woman in her forties or fifties who had recovered from COVID-19. The sample was peripheral blood. This chain uses TRBV24-1 with TRBJ1-1; TRBD1 might be the D (6 bases). The DNA for the CDR3 is TGTGCCACCGGACAGACGAACACTGAAGCTTTCTTT. The encoded protein is CATGQTNTEAFF.